A single sample is the source of the 9 T cell receptor beta chains below, sequenced in a study of post-analysis software for immune sequencing data (dated by TCRdb to between 2015 and 2017). General study outcomes and caveats: Patients showed significantly higher frequencies than controls for about five TRBV segments, among them TRBV5-6, TRBV5-1 and TRBV20-1.

No antigens are known for them. To prepare the library, PCR was applied. Sequencing took place on an Illumina HiSeq 2500. To reduce PCR and sequencing biases, unique molecular identifiers were built into the TCR beta cDNA libraries. The public sequencing data were trimmed at Q25 with fastp and processed into clonotypes with MiXCR by TCRdb, which kept only in-frame beta chains. Duplicate CDR3 protein sequences are folded into a single record with the most common DNA and genes. Across this sample there are 700,000 to 800,000 distinct CDR3 sequences, with about 32% seen only once. Roughly 0.54% of the sample comes from the top ten. The sequenced sample consisted of blood. Every receptor here comes from a girl aged 5-17 years with multiple sclerosis.

As concerns this clonotype: This may be a read error, as it is one base from a much larger clone. The genes are TRBV7-2 and TRBJ2-5, with D hard to call. Trimming removed 5 bases from V and 11 bases from J, with 15 bases in between. This CDR3 is built from 12 residues. Looked up from germline, CDR1 is SGHTA and CDR2 is FQGNSA. The CDR3 sequence: CASSHGWNEQYF. For the CDR3, the DNA is TGTGCCAGCAGCCACGGGTGGAATGAGCAGTACTTC.

The gene calls are TRBV7-9 and TRBJ2-7; 7 bases fit TRBD1. The CDR3 contains 15 residues. From germline, CDR1 is SEHNR and CDR2 FQNEAQ (reference sequence). V dropped 4 bases and J dropped 6; count of bases not matched to a gene: 12. In DNA form, the CDR3 reads TGTGCCAGCAGCTCCTCCGGGACAGCGACCTGCGAGCAGTACTTC. It codes for CASSSSGTATCEQYF.

V usage is TRBV7-2 and J usage is TRBJ2-3, with D perhaps matching TRBD2 (5 bases). V lost 6 bases, J lost 2 bases, and 12 bases lay in between. The CDR3 length is 14 residues. CDR1 is SGHTA, CDR2 FQGNSA, per germline. DNA for the CDR3: TGTGCCAGCAGTCGAGGGCTAGACACAGATACGCAGTATTTT. Its translation is CASSRGLDTDTQYF.

Only a few counts were recorded for this clonotype. The chain joins TRBV6-9 to TRBJ2-7; D is uncertain. Germline V CDR1 and CDR2: MNHGY, SVAAGI. CDR3 length: 11 amino acids. Trimming removed 10 bases from V and 5 bases from J, with 12 bases in between. Written as DNA, the CDR3 is TGTGCCATCCCGTTTACCCACGAGCAGTACTTC. Translated, it gives CAIPFTHEQYF.

This clonotype was seen repeatedly, ten times or more. A much larger clone is a single base away; this may be a read error. The CDR3 DNA sequence: TGCAGCGTTGAAGATTGGGCAGGGGACGAAAAACGGTTTTTT. It specifies CSVEDWAGDEKRFF. V gene TRBV29-1 combines with J gene TRBJ1-4, with D tentatively TRBD1 (6 bases). Germline V gives CDR1 SQVTM, CDR2 ANQGSEA. The CDR3 loop spans 14 amino acids.

V gene TRBV2 combines with J gene TRBJ2-7; possibly TRBD1 or TRBD2 for D (5 bases each). V was cut by 6 bases and J by 10 bases, with 19 bases left in between. This CDR3 contains 13 residues. The V gene's germline CDR1 is SNHLY and CDR2 FYNNEI. The CDR3 bases are TGTGCCAGCAGGGGGACGGAGGTGGCGATCCAGTACTTC. This translates into CASRGTEVAIQYF.

The chain combines TRBV20-1 with TRBJ2-7; 7 bases are a match to TRBD1. Trimming took 5 bases from V and 4 from J; bases not matched to a gene: 11. This CDR3 region has 14 residues. Per germline, CDR1 DFQATT and CDR2 SNEGSKA (reference sequence). In DNA, the CDR3 is TGCAGTGCTCGCAAGACAGGGATTGATTACGAGCAGTACTTC. It codes for CSARKTGIDYEQYF.

CDR3 coding DNA: TGTGCCAGCAGAATCACCAGGGGTTCGTACGAGCAGTACTTC. Its translation: CASRITRGSYEQYF. The rearrangement uses TRBV28 and TRBJ2-7; D is possibly TRBD1 (6 bases). This CDR3 is built from 14 residues. V lost 6 bases and J lost 4, with 16 bases in between. Germline V gene lookup returns CDR1 MDHEN and CDR2 SYDVKM.

This clonotype has only a few counts. The rearrangement links TRBV6-2 or TRBV6-3 to TRBJ2-5; TRBD2 matches at 8 bases. CDR1 MNHEY and CDR2 SVGEGT come from the germline V gene. J was trimmed by 5 bases and V by 6 bases; bases with no gene match: 11. The CDR3 extends over 15 amino acids. The CDR3 protein is CASSRLRAGGETQYF. The CDR3 region has the DNA TGTGCCAGCAGCCGCCTTCGGGCGGGGGGTGAGACCCAGTACTTC.